What follows is one TCR beta chain and its context. Its antigen remains unknown. MiXCR, run by TCRdb on the reads, gives a single entry per CDR3 protein. This sample has hundreds of thousands of distinct CDR3 sequences; 24% occur once, and the top ten carry around 7.6%. This record comes from a study of T cell repertoires in cytomegalovirus infection. General study points: Cumulative public TCR beta family frequency identified carriers of CMV plus the relevant HLA.

Trimming pared 2 bases from V and 2 bases from J, leaving 18 bases between. This CDR3 spans 18 amino acids. The J gene is TRBJ2-2, the V gene TRBV23-1, with D possibly TRBD1 on 6 matching bases. TRBV23-1 has ORF status, its function being uncertain. This TCR was sampled from a human donor in good health (CMV status not recorded). Some clones in this sample may be carry-over from other donors' samples. The sequencing input was CD8+ T cells from PBMCs. The CDR3 DNA follows: TGCGCCAGCAGTCAAAGGGTATCAACAGGGTTTAACACCGGGGAGCTGTTTTTT. Protein sequence: CASSQRVSTGFNTGELFF.